One and the same sample provided the 5 T cell receptor beta chains below, sequenced in a study of regulatory T cells in long-lasting Graves disease. To make TCR beta libraries, researchers used iRepertoire HTBI primers and Arm-PCR of CDR3 regions. Using its own MiXCR run on the multiplex PCR reads, TCRdb lists one record per CDR3 protein. The sample includes about 470,000 distinct CDR3 sequences, approximately 21% seen only once; the top ten take 6.5% to 9%. Documented time point: persistent/refractory GD, antithyroid drugs over 5 years with positive TRAb. Construction of the TCR library relied on RNA isolated from PBMCs. The sequencing used peripheral blood mononuclear cells (PBMCs), collected when the disease was refractory, from a patient treated with antithyroid drugs. These receptors were obtained from a female donor with Graves disease.

This clonotype was observed at least ten times. The chain combines TRBV20-1 with TRBJ1-1; 8 positions agree with TRBD1. There are 15 residues in the CDR3. Germline CDR1 is DFQATT and CDR2 is SNEGSKA (reference sequence). With V trimmed by 1 base and J by 4 bases, 8 bases remained unmatched. DNA for the CDR3: TGCAGTGCTAGAGGACAGGGGTTGGGGGCCACTGAAGCTTTCTTT. It specifies CSARGQGLGATEAFF.

A few counts support this clonotype. The chain employs TRBV29-1 and TRBJ2-5, with a tentative D call TRBD1 (5 bases). From germline, CDR1 is SQVTM and CDR2 ANQGSEA. The V and J ends lost 7 bases and 1 base respectively, with 13 bases between them. This CDR3 region has 13 residues. The CDR3 spells CSATGQSQETQYF. In nucleotides, the CDR3 is TGCAGCGCTACCGGACAATCCCAAGAGACCCAGTACTTC.

This clonotype was seen only a few times. The CDR3 protein is CASADGTGRPYEQYF. The CDR3 region has the DNA TGTGCCAGCGCCGACGGGACAGGGCGTCCCTACGAGCAGTACTTC. V and J are TRBV19 and TRBJ2-7, with 9 nucleotides matching TRBD1. V dropped 9 bases and J dropped 2; count of bases not matched to a gene: 11. The germline V gene has CDR1 LNHDA and CDR2 SQIVND (reference sequence). The CDR3 contains 15 residues.

With respect to this clonotype: This clone may be a read error of a much larger clone one base away. This chain connects TRBV7-2 to TRBJ1-1; a possible D gene is TRBD1 (6 bases). V lost 7 bases to trimming and J lost 4 bases, with 19 bases between them. The germline V gene has CDR1 SGHTA and CDR2 FQGNSA. The CDR3 loop spans 15 amino acids. The CDR3 DNA is TGTGCCAGCACTCGGGGGCCAGGGAGGGTCACTGAAGCTTTCTTT. It translates to CASTRGPGRVTEAFF.

This clonotype was seen a few times. Germline and junction disagree at one end, which may indicate a read error. The chain couples TRBV7-7 to TRBJ2-5; 13 nucleotides align to TRBD2. Germline V gene lookup returns CDR1 SSHAT and CDR2 FNYEAQ (reference sequence). This CDR3 region has 15 residues. The CDR3 loop reads CASSLGTSGTETQYF. The CDR3 DNA follows: TGTGCTAGCAGCCTCGGGACTAGCGGGACCGAGACCCAGTACTTC.